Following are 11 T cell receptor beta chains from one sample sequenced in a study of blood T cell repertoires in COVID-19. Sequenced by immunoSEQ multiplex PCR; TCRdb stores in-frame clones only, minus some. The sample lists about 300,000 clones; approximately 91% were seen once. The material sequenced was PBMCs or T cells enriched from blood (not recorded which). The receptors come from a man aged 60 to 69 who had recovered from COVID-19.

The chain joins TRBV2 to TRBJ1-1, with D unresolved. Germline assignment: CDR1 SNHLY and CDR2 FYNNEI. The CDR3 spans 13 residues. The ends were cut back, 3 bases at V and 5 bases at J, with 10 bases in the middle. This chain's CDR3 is CASSEATRTEAFF. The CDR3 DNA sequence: TGTGCCAGCAGTGAGGCGACTCGGACTGAAGCTTTCTTT.

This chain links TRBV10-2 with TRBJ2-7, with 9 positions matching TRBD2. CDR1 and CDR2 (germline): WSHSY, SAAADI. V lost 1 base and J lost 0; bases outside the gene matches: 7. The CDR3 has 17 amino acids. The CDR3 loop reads CASSELKAGGRSYEQYF. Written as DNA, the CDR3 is TGCGCCAGCAGTGAGTTAAAAGCGGGAGGACGCTCCTACGAGCAGTACTTC.

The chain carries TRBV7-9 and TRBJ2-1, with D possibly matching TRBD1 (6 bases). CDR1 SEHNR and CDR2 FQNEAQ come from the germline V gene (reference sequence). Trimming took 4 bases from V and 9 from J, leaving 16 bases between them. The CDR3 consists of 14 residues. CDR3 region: CASSSPTGIGEQFF. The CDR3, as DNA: TGTGCCAGCAGCTCACCGACAGGTATAGGTGAGCAGTTCTTC.

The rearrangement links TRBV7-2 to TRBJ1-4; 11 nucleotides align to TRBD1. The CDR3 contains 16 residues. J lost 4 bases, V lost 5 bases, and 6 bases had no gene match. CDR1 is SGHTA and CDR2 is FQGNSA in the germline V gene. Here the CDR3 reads CASSMGQGGRNEKLFF. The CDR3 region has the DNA TGTGCCAGCAGCATGGGACAGGGGGGCCGTAATGAAAAACTGTTTTTT.

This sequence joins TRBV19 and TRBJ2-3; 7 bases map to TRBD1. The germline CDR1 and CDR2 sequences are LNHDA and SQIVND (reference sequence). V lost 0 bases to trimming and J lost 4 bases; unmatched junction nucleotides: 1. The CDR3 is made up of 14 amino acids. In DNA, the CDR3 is TGTGCCAGTAGTATAGAGACAGGGTCAGATACGCAGTATTTT. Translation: CASSIETGSDTQYF.

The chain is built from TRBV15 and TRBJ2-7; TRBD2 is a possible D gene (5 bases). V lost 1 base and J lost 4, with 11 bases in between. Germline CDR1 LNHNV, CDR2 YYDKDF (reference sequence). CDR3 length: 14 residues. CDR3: CATSRGGSEYEQYF. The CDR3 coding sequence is TGTGCCACCAGCAGAGGAGGGTCCGAATACGAGCAGTACTTC.

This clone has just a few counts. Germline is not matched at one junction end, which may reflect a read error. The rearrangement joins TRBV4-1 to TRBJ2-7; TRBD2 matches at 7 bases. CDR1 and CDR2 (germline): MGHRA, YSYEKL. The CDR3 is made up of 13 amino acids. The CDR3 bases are TGCGCCAGCAGCCCACCGGGACTAAATTATATGTCTTTC. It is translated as CASSPPGLNYMSF.

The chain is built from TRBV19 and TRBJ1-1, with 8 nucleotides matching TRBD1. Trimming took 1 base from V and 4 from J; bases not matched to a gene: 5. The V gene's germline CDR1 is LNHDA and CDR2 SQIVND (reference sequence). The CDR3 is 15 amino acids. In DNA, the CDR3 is TGTGCCAGTAGTATAGGCAGGGGGCGCGGCACTGAAGCTTTCTTT. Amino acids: CASSIGRGRGTEAFF. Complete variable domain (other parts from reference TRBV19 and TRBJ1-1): DGGITQSPKYLFRKEGQNVTLSCEQNLNHDAMYWYRQDPGQGLRLIYYSQIVNDFQKGDIAEGYSVSREKKESFPLTVTSAQKNPTAFYLCASSIGRGRGTEAFFGQGTRLTVV.

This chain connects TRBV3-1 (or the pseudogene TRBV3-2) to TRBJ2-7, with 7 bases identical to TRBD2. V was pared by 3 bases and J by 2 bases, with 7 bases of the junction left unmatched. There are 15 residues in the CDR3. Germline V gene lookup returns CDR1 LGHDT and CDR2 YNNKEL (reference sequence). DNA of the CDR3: TGTGCCAGCAGCCAGGTTGGCGGGAGCACCTACGAGCAGTACTTC. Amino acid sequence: CASSQVGGSTYEQYF.

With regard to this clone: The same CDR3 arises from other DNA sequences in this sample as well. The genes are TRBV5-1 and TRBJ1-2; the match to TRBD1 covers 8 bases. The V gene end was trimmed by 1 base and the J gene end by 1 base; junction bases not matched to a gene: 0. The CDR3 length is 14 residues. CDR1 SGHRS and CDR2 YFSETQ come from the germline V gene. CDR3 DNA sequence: TGCGCCAGCAGCTTGACAGGGGGTAACTATGGCTACACCTTC. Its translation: CASSLTGGNYGYTF.

For the CDR3, the DNA is TGTGCCAGCAGCCCAACTATCGGGAACACCGGGGAGCTGTTTTTT. Protein: CASSPTIGNTGELFF. The rearrangement joins TRBV7-2 to TRBJ2-2; no definite D call. The V gene's germline CDR1 is SGHTA and CDR2 FQGNSA. Trimming stripped 5 bases from V and 1 base from J, with 11 bases between. This CDR3 region has 15 residues.